This TCR beta chain comes out of a study of blood T cell repertoires in COVID-19. J was trimmed by 5 bases and V by 4 bases; bases with no gene match: 4. There are 13 residues in the CDR3. The germline gives CDR1 LNHDA, CDR2 SQIVND (reference sequence). Data came from immunoSEQ multiplex PCR; TCRdb stores just in-frame clones and leaves some out. The sample lists 210,000 or so clones, approximately 81% occurring once. The chain combines TRBV19 with TRBJ2-5; 7 bases match TRBD1. The TCR originated in a human donor in a cohort sampled during active COVID-19. The sequenced sample consisted of peripheral blood. The DNA of the CDR3 is TGTGCCAGTAGTAGAGACAGGGATGAGACCCAGTACTTC. It encodes CASSRDRDETQYF.